In this sample, the clone carrying this T cell receptor (beta chain) turned up many times. Its antigen is unknown. This record belongs to a study of T cells after yellow fever vaccination. Germline V gene data show CDR1 as SGHVS and CDR2 as FNYEAQ. Between the trimmed V and J ends, which lost 5 bases and 12 bases, there was a span of 11 bases. CDR3 size: 11 residues. General observations from the study: Detected again after the booster were most primary-vaccination clones, at 95% to 98% CD4 and 70% to 90% CD8. Clonotype sharing between CD4 and CD8 compartments was small. Weaker, the secondary response had a peak occurring faster, on day 5 versus 15.

TCRdb itself ran the 5' RACE reads through MiXCR, one entry per CDR3 protein. The sample includes 170,000 or so distinct CDR3 sequences, roughly 9% of them seen just once. This TCR was sampled from a man younger than 35 who received the YFV17D yellow fever vaccine. The material sequenced was CD8+ T cells sorted from PBMCs, taken 45 days after the yellow fever booster vaccination. The gene calls are TRBV7-6 and TRBJ2-1; D could derive from TRBD1 or TRBD2 (5 bases each). CDR3 in amino acids: CASSGGQGQFF. CDR3 in DNA: TGTGCCAGCAGCGGAGGTCAGGGGCAGTTCTTC. Complete variable domain (other parts from reference TRBV7-6 and TRBJ2-1): GAGVSQSPRYKVTKRGQDVALRCDPISGHVSLYWYRQALGQGPEFLTYFNYEAQQDKSGLPNDRFSAERPEGSISTLTIQRTEQRDSAMYRCASSGGQGQFFGPGTRLTVL.